This TCR beta chain stems from a study of blood T cell repertoires in COVID-19. Across the whole study: The cDNA or gDNA used as material had been derived from T cells, B-cell-depleted T cells, or PBMCs.

Authors' processing steps: Amplification of reference gene primers was used by the study to estimate nucleated cell counts. TCRdb's copy holds only in-frame clones and misses some; the assay was immunoSEQ multiplex PCR. That table gives V, J and clone size, and the DNA gave D and trimming. The sample lists about 390,000 clones; 87% were seen once. The Seattle patients joined while their infection was active and were tracked longitudinally afterward. J lost 5 bases, V lost 4 bases, and 10 bases had no gene match. The CDR3 spans 15 residues. Germline V CDR1 and CDR2: ENHRY, SYGVKD. The genes are TRBV10-3 and TRBJ2-7; 8 nucleotides match TRBD2. Sequencing was performed on peripheral blood. The origin of this receptor is a woman in her sixties with COVID-19, enrolled during active disease. DNA of the CDR3: TGTGCCATCAGTGTGGGGACTAGGCCCAGCAACGAGCAGTACTTC. This codes for CAISVGTRPSNEQYF.